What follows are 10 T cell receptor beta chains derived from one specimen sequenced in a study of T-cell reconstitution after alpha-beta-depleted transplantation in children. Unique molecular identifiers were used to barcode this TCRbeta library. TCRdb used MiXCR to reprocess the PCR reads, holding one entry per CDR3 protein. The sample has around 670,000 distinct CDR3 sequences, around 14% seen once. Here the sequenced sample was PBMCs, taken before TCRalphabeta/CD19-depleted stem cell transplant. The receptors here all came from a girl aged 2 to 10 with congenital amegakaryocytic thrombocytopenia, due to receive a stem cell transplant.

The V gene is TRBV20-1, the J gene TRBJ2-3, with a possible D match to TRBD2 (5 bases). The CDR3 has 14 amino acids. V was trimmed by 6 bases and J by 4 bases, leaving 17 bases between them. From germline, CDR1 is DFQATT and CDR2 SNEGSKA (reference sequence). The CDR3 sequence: CSATTTVVPDTQYF. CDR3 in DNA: TGCAGTGCCACGACTACCGTAGTTCCAGATACGCAGTATTTT.

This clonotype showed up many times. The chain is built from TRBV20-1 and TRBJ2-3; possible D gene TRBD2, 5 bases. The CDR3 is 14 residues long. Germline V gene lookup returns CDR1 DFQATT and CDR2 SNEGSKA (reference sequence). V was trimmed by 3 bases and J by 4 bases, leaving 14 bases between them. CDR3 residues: CSASVGGGSDTQYF. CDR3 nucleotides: TGCAGTGCTAGTGTCGGCGGCGGGTCAGATACGCAGTATTTT.

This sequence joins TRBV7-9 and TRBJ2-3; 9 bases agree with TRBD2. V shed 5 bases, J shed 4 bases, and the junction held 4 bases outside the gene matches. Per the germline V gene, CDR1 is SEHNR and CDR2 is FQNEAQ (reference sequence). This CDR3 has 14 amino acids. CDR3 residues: CASSQAGGADTQYF. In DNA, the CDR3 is TGTGCCAGCAGCCAAGCGGGGGGTGCAGATACGCAGTATTTT.

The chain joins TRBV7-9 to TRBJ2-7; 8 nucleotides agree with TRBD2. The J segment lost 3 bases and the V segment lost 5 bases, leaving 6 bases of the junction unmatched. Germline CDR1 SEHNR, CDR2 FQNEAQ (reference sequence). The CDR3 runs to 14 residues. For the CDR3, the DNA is TGTGCCAGCAGCCGACAAACTAGCGGCTACGAGCAGTACTTC. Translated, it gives CASSRQTSGYEQYF.

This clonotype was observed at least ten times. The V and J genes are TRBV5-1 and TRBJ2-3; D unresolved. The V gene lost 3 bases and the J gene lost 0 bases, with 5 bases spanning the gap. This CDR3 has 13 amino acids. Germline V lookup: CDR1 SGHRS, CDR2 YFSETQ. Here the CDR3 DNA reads TGCGCCAGCAGCTCCCCTAGCACAGATACGCAGTATTTT. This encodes CASSSPSTDTQYF.

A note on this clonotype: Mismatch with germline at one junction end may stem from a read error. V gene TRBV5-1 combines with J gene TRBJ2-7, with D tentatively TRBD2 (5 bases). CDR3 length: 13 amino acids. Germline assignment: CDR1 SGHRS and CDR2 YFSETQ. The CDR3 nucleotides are TGCTCAGACCTGACCGGGAACCTCTACGAGCATTACTTC. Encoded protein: CSDLTGNLYEHYF.

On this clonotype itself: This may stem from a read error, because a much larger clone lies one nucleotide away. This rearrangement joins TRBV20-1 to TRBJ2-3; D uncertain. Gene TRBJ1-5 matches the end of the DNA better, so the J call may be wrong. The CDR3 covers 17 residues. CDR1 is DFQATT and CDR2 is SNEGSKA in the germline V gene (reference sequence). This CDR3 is CSAFDLAGGPSTDTQHF. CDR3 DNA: TGCAGTGCTTTCGACCTAGCGGGAGGGCCCAGCACAGATACGCAGCATTTT.

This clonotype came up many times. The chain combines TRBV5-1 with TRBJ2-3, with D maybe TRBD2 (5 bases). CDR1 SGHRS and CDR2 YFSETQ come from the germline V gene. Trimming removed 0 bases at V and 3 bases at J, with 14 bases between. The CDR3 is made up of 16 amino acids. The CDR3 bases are TGCGCCAGCAGCTTGGTTTCGGGATATGGTACAGATACGCAGTATTTT. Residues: CASSLVSGYGTDTQYF.

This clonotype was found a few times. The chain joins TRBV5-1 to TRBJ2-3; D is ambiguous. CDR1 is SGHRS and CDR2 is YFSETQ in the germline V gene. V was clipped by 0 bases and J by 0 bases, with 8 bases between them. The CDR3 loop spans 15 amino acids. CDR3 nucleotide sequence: TGCGCCAGCAGCTTGGGGTCAGTTAGCACAGATACGCAGTATTTT. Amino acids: CASSLGSVSTDTQYF.

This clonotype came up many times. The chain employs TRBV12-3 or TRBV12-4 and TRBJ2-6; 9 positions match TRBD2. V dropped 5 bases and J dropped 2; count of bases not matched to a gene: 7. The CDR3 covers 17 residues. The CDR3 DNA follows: TGTGCCAGCAGTCCGACTAGCGGTTTGACTGGGGCCAACGTCCTGACTTTC. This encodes CASSPTSGLTGANVLTF.